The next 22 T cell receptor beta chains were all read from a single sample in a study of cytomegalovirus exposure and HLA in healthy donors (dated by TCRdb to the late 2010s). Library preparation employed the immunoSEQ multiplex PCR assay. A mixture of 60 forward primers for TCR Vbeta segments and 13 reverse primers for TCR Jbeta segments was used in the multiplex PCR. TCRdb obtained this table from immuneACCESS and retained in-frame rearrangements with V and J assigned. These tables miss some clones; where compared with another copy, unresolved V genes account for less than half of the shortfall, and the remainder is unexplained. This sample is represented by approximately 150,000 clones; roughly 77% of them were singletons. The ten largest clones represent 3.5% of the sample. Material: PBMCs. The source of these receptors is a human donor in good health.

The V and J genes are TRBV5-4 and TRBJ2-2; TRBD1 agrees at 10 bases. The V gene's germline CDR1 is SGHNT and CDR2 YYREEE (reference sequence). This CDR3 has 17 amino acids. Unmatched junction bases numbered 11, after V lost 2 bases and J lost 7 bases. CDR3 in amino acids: CASSFLTGQGYGGELFF. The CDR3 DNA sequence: TGTGCCAGCAGCTTTTTAACGGGACAGGGGTACGGCGGGGAGCTGTTTTTT.

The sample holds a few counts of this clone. CDR3 sequence (DNA): TGCGCCAGCAGCCAACCTCCTGGCGGCTCCGGGAACACTGAAGCTTTCTTT. Its protein is CASSQPPGGSGNTEAFF. The chain recombines TRBV4-1 with TRBJ1-1; D uncertain. Looked up from germline, CDR1 is MGHRA and CDR2 is YSYEKL. Trimming pared 2 bases from V and 1 base from J, leaving 17 bases between. The CDR3 spans 17 residues.

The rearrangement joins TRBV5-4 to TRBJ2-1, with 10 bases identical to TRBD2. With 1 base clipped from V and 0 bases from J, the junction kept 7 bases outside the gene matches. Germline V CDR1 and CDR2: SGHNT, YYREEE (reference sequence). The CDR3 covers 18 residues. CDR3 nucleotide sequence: TGTGCCAGCAGCTTGAAGCGGGGGGGCTCCCGCTCCTACAATGAGCAGTTCTTC. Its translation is CASSLKRGGSRSYNEQFF.

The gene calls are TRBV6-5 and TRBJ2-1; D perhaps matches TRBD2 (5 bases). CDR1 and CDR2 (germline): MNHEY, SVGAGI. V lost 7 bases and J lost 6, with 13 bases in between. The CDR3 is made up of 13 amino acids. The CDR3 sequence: CASNGEMGNEQFF. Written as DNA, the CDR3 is TGTGCCAGCAATGGGGAGATGGGCAATGAGCAGTTCTTC.

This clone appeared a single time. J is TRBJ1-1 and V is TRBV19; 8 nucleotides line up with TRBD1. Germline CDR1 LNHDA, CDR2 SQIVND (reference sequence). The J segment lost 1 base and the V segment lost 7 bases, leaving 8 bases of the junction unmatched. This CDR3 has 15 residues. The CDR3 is CASIMTGEGNTEAFF. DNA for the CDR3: TGTGCCAGTATTATGACAGGGGAAGGGAACACTGAAGCTTTCTTT.

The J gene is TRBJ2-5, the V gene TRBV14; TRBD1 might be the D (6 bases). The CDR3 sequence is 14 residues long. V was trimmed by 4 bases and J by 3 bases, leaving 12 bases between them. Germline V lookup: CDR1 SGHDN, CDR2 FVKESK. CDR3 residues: CASSRTEVEETQYF. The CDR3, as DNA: TGTGCCAGCAGCCGGACAGAGGTCGAAGAGACCCAGTACTTC.

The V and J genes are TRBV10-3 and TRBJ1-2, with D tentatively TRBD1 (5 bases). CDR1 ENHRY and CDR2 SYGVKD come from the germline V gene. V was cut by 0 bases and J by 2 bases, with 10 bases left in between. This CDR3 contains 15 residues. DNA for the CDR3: TGTGCCATCAGTGAGTCGCAGGGTTCGAACTATGGCTACACCTTC. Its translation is CAISESQGSNYGYTF.

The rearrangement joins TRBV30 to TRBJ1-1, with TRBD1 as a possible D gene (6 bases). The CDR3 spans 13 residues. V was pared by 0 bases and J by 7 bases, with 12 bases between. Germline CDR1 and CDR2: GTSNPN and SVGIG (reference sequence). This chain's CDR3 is CAWSVRPTGEAFF. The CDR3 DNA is TGTGCCTGGAGTGTACGTCCGACAGGTGAAGCTTTCTTT.

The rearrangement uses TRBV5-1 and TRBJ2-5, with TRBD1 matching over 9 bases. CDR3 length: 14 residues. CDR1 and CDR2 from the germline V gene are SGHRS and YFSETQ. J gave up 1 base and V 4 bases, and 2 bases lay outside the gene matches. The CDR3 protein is CASSVGQGQETQYF. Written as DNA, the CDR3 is TGCGCCAGCAGCGTGGGACAGGGCCAAGAGACCCAGTACTTC.

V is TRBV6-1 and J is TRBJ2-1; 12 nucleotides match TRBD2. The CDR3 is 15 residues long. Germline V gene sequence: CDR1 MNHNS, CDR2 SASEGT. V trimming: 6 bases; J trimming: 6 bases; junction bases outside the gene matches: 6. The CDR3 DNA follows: TGTGCCAGCAGGGGAGCTAGCGGGAGGGCCAATGAGCAGTTCTTC. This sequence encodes CASRGASGRANEQFF.

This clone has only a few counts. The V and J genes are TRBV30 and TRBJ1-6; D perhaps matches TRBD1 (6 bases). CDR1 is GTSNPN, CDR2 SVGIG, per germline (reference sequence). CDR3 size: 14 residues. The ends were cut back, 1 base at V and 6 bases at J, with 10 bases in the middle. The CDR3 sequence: CAWSEGHSNSPLHF. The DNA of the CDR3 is TGTGCCTGGAGTGAGGGACATAGTAATTCACCCCTCCACTTT.

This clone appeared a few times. Here the CDR3 reads CASSHKQGAIYEQYF. Written as DNA, the CDR3 is TGTGCCAGCAGCCACAAACAGGGGGCGATCTACGAGCAGTACTTC. The rearrangement uses TRBV5-5 and TRBJ2-7; TRBD1 agrees at 9 bases. J lost 3 bases, V lost 4 bases, and 8 bases had no gene match. Germline V gene sequence: CDR1 SGHKS, CDR2 YYEKEE (reference sequence). CDR3 length: 15 amino acids. Supplemented by reference TRBV5-5 and TRBJ2-7, the full variable domain reads DAGVTQSPTHLIKTRGQQVTLRCSPISGHKSVSWYQQVLGQGPQFIFQYYEKEERGRGNFPDRFSARQFPNYSSELNVNALLLGDSALYLCASSHKQGAIYEQYFGPGTRLTVT.

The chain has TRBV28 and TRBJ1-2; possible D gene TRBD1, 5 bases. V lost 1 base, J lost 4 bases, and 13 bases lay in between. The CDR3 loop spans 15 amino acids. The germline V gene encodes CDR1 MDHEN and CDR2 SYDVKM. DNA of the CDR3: TGTGCCAGCAGTTTATCGTCAGGGCTGGGCTATGGCTACACCTTC. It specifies CASSLSSGLGYGYTF.

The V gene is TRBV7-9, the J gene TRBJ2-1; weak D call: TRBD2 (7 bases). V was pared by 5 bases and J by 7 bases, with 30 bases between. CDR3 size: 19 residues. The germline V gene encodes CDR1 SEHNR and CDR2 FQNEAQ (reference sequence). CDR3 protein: CASSHLRGGLGGALNEQFF. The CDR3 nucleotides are TGTGCCAGCAGCCACTTAAGGGGGGGGTTGGGGGGCGCATTAAATGAGCAGTTCTTC.

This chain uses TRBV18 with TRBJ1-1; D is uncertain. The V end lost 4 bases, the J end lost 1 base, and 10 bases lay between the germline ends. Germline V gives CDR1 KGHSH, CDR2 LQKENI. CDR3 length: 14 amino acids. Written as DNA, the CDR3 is TGTGCCAGCTCACAAACACCCCCGAACACTGAAGCTTTCTTT. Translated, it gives CASSQTPPNTEAFF.

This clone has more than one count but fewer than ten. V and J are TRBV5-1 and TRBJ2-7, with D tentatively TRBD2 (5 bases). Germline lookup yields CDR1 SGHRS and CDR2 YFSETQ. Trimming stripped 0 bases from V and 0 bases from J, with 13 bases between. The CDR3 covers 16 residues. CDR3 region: CASSLEGATSSYEQYF. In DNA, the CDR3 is TGCGCCAGCAGCTTGGAGGGAGCGACGAGCTCCTACGAGCAGTACTTC. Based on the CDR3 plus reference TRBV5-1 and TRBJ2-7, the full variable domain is KAGVTQTPRYLIKTRGQQVTLSCSPISGHRSVSWYQQTPGQGLQFLFEYFSETQRNKGNFPGRFSGRQFSNSRSEMNVSTLELGDSALYLCASSLEGATSSYEQYFGPGTRLTVT.

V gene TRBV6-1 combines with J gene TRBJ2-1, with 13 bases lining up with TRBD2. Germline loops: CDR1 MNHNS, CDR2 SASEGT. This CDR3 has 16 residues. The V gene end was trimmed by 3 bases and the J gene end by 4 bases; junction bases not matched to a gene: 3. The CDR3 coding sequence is TGTGCCAGCAGTGAGACTAGCGGGAGGTTGTACAATGAGCAGTTCTTC. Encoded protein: CASSETSGRLYNEQFF.

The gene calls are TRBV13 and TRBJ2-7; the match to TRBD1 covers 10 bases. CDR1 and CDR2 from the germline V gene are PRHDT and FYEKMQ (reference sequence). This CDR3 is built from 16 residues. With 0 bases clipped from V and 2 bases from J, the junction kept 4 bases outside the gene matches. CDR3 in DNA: TGTGCCAGCAGCTTAGGCCAGGGACAGGGGCCCTACGAGCAGTACTTC. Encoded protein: CASSLGQGQGPYEQYF.

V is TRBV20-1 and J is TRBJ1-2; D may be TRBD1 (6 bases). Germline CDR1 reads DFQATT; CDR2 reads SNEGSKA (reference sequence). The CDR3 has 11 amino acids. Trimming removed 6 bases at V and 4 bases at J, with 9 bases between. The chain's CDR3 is CSASDSYGYTF. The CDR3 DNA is TGCAGTGCCTCGGACAGCTATGGCTACACCTTC.

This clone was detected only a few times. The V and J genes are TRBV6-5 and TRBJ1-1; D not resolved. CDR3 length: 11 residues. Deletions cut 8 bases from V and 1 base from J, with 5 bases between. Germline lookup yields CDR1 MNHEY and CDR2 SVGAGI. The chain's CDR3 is CASLRNTEAFF. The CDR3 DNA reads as TGTGCCAGCTTGAGGAACACTGAAGCTTTCTTT.

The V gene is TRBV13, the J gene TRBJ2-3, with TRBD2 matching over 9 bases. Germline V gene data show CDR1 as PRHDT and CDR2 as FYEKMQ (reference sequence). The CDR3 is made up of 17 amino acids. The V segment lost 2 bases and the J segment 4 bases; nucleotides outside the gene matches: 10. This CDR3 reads CASSLLVIAGVSDTQYF. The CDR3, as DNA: TGTGCCAGCAGCTTATTGGTGATAGCGGGAGTGTCAGATACGCAGTATTTT. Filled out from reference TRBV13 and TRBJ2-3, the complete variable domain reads AAGVIQSPRHLIKEKRETATLKCYPIPRHDTVYWYQQGPGQDPQFLISFYEKMQSDKGSIPDRFSAQQFSDYHSELNMSSLELGDSALYFCASSLLVIAGVSDTQYFGPGTRLTVL.

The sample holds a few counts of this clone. CDR3 amino acids: CASSSDRGEQYF. Here the CDR3 DNA reads TGTGCCAGCAGTTCGGACAGGGGTGAGCAGTACTTC. The gene calls are TRBV4-2 and TRBJ2-7; 9 nucleotides match TRBD1. CDR1 is LGHNA and CDR2 is YNFKEQ in the germline V gene. The CDR3 sequence is 12 residues long. Trimming at V came to 6 bases and at J to 7 bases, leaving 4 bases not matched to a gene.